Sequencing of this TCR beta chain was carried out in a study of human T cells and chemical hapten exposure. Background on the study: In the roughly 24-week study, patients were dosed weekly with diphenylcyclopropenone on the scalp throughout. Patients, a majority of them female, were diagnosed with alopecia areata, totalis or universalis. Study-level findings and limits: With regard to DPC sensitization, TCRs above 1 in 1000 frequency did not change.

This clonotype was observed a handful of times. Its antigen is as yet unknown. TCRdb recomputed calls from the RACE reads with MiXCR, one row per CDR3 protein. Of roughly 40,000 distinct CDR3 sequences listed, roughly an eighth were seen once; the top ten hold approximately 5.3%. Time point specified: pre-sensitization, week 0. Noted treatment: therapeutic diphenylcyclopropenone sensitization with weekly scalp DPC. Germline CDR1 PRHDT, CDR2 FYEKMQ (reference sequence). Trimming took off 0 bases at V and 13 bases at J, with 16 bases between the two ends. CDR3 size: 14 residues. The source material was whole blood, sampled in connection with sensitization to the hapten diphenylcyclopropenone (DPC). This rearrangement joins TRBV13 to TRBJ2-1; D is unclear. The source of this sequence is a woman in her twenties or thirties with alopecia areata. Some clones in this sample may be carry-over from other donors' samples. CDR3 sequence: CASSLGRGVELQFF. In DNA, the CDR3 is TGTGCCAGCAGCTTAGGCCGCGGCGTAGAGTTACAGTTCTTC.